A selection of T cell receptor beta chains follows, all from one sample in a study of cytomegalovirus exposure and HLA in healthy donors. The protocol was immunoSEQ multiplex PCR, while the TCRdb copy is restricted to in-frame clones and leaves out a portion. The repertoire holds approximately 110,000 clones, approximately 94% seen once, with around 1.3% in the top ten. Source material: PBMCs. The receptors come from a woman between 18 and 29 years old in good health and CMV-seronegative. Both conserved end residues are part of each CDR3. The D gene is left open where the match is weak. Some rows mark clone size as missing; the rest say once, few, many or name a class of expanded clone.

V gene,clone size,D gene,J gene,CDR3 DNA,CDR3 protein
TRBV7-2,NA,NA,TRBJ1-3,TGTGCCAGCAGCTCCAGGGCGGCGGGAAACACCATATATTTT,CASSSRAAGNTIYF
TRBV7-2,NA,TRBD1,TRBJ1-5,TGTGCCAGCAGCCCGCGGTATGATACAGGGGCTCAGCCCCAGCATTTT,CASSPRYDTGAQPQHF
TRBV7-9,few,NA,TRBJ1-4,TGTGCCAGCAGCTTAAAGACAGGATCAAATGAAAAACTGTTTTTT,CASSLKTGSNEKLFF
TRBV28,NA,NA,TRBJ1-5,TGTGCCAGCAGGCCCTCAGGGGCCCTCAATCAGCCCCAGCATTTT,CASRPSGALNQPQHF
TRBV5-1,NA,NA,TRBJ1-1,TGCGCCAGTGGACGTGGGGAGGGAAGGACTGAAGCTTTCTTT,CASGRGEGRTEAFF
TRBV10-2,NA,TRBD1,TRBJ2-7,TGCGCCAGCAGTGCCGGGACAGCAGGCTCCTACGAGCAGTACTTC,CASSAGTAGSYEQYF
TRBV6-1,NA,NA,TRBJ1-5,TGTGCCAGTGAGCCTGTAGTCAATCAGCCCCAGCATTTT,CASEPVVNQPQHF
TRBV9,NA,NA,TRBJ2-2,TGTGCCAGCAGCGTAGCTCCTAGCCCGGCCGGGGAGCTGTTTTTT,CASSVAPSPAGELFF
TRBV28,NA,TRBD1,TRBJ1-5,TGTGCCAGCAGTCGGGCCACGACAGGGTCCAATCAGCCCCAGCATTTT,CASSRATTGSNQPQHF
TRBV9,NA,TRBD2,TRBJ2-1,TGTGCCAGCAGCGTATCTAGCGGGAGGGGCAATGAGCAGTTCTTC,CASSVSSGRGNEQFF
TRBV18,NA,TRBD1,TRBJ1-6,TGTGCCAGCTCACCGCCGGGACAGAGTAATTCACCCCTCCACTTT,CASSPPGQSNSPLHF
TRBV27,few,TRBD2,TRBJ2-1,TGTGCCAGCCGAATCGACCCGTGGACTAGCGGGAGCCCACTGGCGGGTGAGCAGTTCTTC,CASRIDPWTSGSPLAGEQFF
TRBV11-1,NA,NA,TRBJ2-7,TGTGCCAGCAGCTTAGAAGCTGGCTACGAGCAGTACTTC,CASSLEAGYEQYF
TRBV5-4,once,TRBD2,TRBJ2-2,TGTGCCAGCAGCTTCTCTAGCGGGGGGGCGAACACCGGGGAGCTGTTTTTT,CASSFSSGGANTGELFF
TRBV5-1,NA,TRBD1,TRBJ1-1,TGCGCCAGCAGCATTACGGGACAGGGGTTAGACACTGAAGCTTTCTTT,CASSITGQGLDTEAFF
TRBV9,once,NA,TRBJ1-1,TGTGCCAGCAGCCCGCAAGGGGGGGGTACAGAAGCTTTCTTT,CASSPQGGGTEAFF
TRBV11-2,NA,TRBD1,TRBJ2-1,TGTGCCAGCAGCCCCTGGACAGGGGCCGACAATGAGCAGTTCTTC,CASSPWTGADNEQFF
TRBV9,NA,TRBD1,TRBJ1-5,TGTGCCAGCAGCGTAGGGGGACAGTATAGCAATCAGCCCCAGCATTTT,CASSVGGQYSNQPQHF
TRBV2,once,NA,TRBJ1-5,TGTGCCAGCAGTGAAACGGTGGGGGGGAGTCAGCCCCAGCATTTT,CASSETVGGSQPQHF
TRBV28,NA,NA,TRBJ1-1,TGTGCCAGCAGTTCCCCGGGCCGGGGTTACACTGAAGCTTTCTTT,CASSSPGRGYTEAFF
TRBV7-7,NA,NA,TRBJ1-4,TGTGCCAGCAGCGCTGGTACGGGGGGAACTAATGAAAAACTGTTTTTT,CASSAGTGGTNEKLFF
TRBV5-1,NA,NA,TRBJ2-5,TGCGCCAGCAGCTTGATTCCAGGGAAAGAGACCCAGTACTTC,CASSLIPGKETQYF
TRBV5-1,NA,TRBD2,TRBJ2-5,TGCGCCAGCAGCTTAGGACTAGCGGGGGGGGTATCGGAGACCCAGTACTTC,CASSLGLAGGVSETQYF
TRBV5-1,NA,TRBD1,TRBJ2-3,TGCGCCAGCAGCTACGGACAGGAGAGCACAGATACGCAGTATTTT,CASSYGQESTDTQYF
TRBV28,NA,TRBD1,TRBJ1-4,TGTGCCAGCAGTCTCCCGGGACAGGCGAATGAAAAACTGTTTTTT,CASSLPGQANEKLFF
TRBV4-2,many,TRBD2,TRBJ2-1,TGTGCCAGCAGCCAAGATCCGACTAGCGGGGGCGATGAGCAGTTCTTC,CASSQDPTSGGDEQFF
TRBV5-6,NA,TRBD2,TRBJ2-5,TGTGCCAGCAGTTCCGGACTAGCGGGGCAAGAGACCCAGTACTTC,CASSSGLAGQETQYF
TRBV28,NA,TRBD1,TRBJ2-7,TGTGCCAGCAGTTCGGGACAGGGGATCTACGAGCAGTACTTC,CASSSGQGIYEQYF
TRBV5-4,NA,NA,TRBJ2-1,TGTGCCAGCAGCCCAAGGACACTCGCCCCGGTTGAGCAGTTCTTC,CASSPRTLAPVEQFF
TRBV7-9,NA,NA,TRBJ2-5,TGTGCCAGCAGTCCCGGAGGGGGGGGACAAGAGACCCAGTACTTC,CASSPGGGGQETQYF
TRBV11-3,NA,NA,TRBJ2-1,TGTGCCAGCAGCCACCCGGGGAGGAATGAGCAGTTCTTC,CASSHPGRNEQFF
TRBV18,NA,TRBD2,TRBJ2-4,TGTGCCAGCTCACCACCGCTAGCGGGAGGGCATGGGGCCAAAAACATTCAGTACTTC,CASSPPLAGGHGAKNIQYF
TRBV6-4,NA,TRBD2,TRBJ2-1,TGTGCCAGCAGTGACTCGACTAGCGGGAGTATTGAGCAGTTCTTC,CASSDSTSGSIEQFF
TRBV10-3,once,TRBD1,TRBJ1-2,TGTGCCATCAGAGGACAGGAGGACGGCTACACCTTC,CAIRGQEDGYTF
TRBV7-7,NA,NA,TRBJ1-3,TGTGCCAGCAGCCAGAATCAAGGAAACACCATATATTTT,CASSQNQGNTIYF
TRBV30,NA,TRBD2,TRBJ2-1,TGTGCCTGGACCGAGCTAGCGGGGGGGCCAGAGTTCTTC,CAWTELAGGPEFF
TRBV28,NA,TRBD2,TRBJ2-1,TGTGCCAGCAGCCCCGGGGGGAGCTCCTACAATGAGCAGTTCTTC,CASSPGGSSYNEQFF
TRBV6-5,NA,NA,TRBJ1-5,TGTGCCAGCAGTCACTATCCACGGGGGTATGATCAGCCCCAGCATTTT,CASSHYPRGYDQPQHF
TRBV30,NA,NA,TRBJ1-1,TGTGCCTTTGGATGGAACAGGAACACTGAAGCTTTCTTT,CAFGWNRNTEAFF
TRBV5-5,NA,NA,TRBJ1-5,TGTGCCAGCAGCCGGGACACCAATCAGCCCCAGCATTTT,CASSRDTNQPQHF
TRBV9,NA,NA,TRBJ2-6,TGTGCCAGCAGCCCCCAGGGCGGGACCGTGTCGGCCAACGTCCTGACTTTC,CASSPQGGTVSANVLTF
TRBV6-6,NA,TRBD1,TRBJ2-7,TGTGCCACCGCATTGGCAGGGGGGCAGTACTTC,CATALAGGQYF
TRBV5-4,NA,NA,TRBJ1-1,TGTGCCGGACAAGGACATTCGAACACTGAAGCTTTCTTT,CAGQGHSNTEAFF